This passage covers 18 T cell receptor beta chains from one sample sequenced in a study of T-cell memory formation after mild COVID-19 (TCRdb year 2021). The library was produced with 5' RACE. Sequencing relied on an Illumina NovaSeq 6000. TCRdb redid the processing of the public reads, applying fastp at Q25 and MiXCR, and retained in-frame beta chains. Merged by CDR3 protein, the rows form single entries marked with the most common genes and DNA. This sample has around 300,000 distinct CDR3 sequences in its table, and roughly 17% of those were observed once. 20% to 25% of the sample is taken by the ten largest. Sequenced: PBMCs or a T cell subset sorted from them (not recorded which). The receptors derive from a man younger than 35 who had mild COVID-19 (a few samples of this study predate the infection). The sample titles of this study are shuffled in the database, so cell type and time point are left out; the donor was told from shared clones.

This chain connects TRBV18 to TRBJ2-3; D is unclear. V was cut by 3 bases and J by 1 base, with 14 bases left in between. The CDR3 has 16 residues. Looked up from germline, CDR1 is KGHSH and CDR2 is LQKENI. CDR3 nucleotide sequence: TGTGCCAGCTCACCCTCGGCGGCAGGCCGCACAGATACGCAGTATTTT. Protein product: CASSPSAAGRTDTQYF. Drawing the rest from reference TRBV18 and TRBJ2-3, the complete variable domain is NAGVMQNPRHLVRRRGQEARLRCSPMKGHSHVYWYRQLPEEGLKFMVYLQKENIIDESGMPKERFSAEFPKEGPSILRIQQVVRGDSAAYFCASSPSAAGRTDTQYFGPGTRLTVL.

This clonotype occurred a few times. This rearrangement joins TRBV20-1 to TRBJ1-5; tentative D call: TRBD1 (6 bases). The germline V gene encodes CDR1 DFQATT and CDR2 SNEGSKA (reference sequence). V was pared by 3 bases and J by 1 base, with 19 bases between. The CDR3 has 17 amino acids. The CDR3 DNA follows: TGCAGTGCTAGCCCAAGTTGGGGGGCTCGGAGCAATCAGCCCCAGCATTTT. Translating gives CSASPSWGARSNQPQHF.

CDR3 nucleotides: TGTGCCAGCTCACCACCCTCGGGCTACCTATCCGACACCGGGGAGCTGTTTTTT. Its translation is CASSPPSGYLSDTGELFF. The J gene is TRBJ2-2, the V gene TRBV18; D gene unclear. V dropped 0 bases and J dropped 3 bases, with 17 bases sitting between them. Germline V lookup: CDR1 KGHSH, CDR2 LQKENI. The CDR3 is 18 residues long.

The CDR3 here is CASRGTGGRLYEQYF. CDR3 in DNA: TGCGCCAGCAGAGGTACAGGGGGCCGTCTGTACGAGCAGTACTTC. J is TRBJ2-7 and V is TRBV5-1; 9 nucleotides align to TRBD1. The CDR3 covers 15 residues. V was clipped by 5 bases and J by 4 bases; unmatched bases: 10. Germline loops: CDR1 SGHRS, CDR2 YFSETQ.

In this sample, this clonotype turned up a few times. The V gene is TRBV28, the J gene TRBJ1-2; D remains ambiguous. The CDR3 consists of 14 residues. Germline CDR1 and CDR2: MDHEN and SYDVKM. The V end lost 7 bases, the J end lost 0 bases, and 12 bases lay between the germline ends. In DNA, the CDR3 is TGTGCCAGCACCCCCGCGGGGTCTAACTATGGCTACACCTTC. As protein: CASTPAGSNYGYTF.

CDR3: CASRIGQSLGYGYTF. CDR3 bases: TGTGCCAGCAGAATTGGACAGTCCCTTGGGTATGGCTACACCTTC. This chain joins TRBV7-2 and TRBJ1-2, with D maybe TRBD1 (6 bases). Per germline, CDR1 SGHTA and CDR2 FQGNSA. The V and J ends lost 6 bases and 5 bases respectively, with 19 bases between them. This CDR3 is built from 15 residues.

CDR3 bases: TGTGCCACCTCACAGGGCAACTATGGCTACACCTTC. Amino acid sequence: CATSQGNYGYTF. The rearrangement joins TRBV24-1 to TRBJ1-2; TRBD1 is a possible D gene (6 bases). The germline V and J ends were trimmed by 9 bases and 2 bases, with 9 bases remaining between them. The CDR3 sequence is 12 residues long. Germline V lookup: CDR1 KGHDR, CDR2 SFDVKD.

This chain connects TRBV6-5 to TRBJ2-2, with D hard to call. The ends were cut back, 0 bases at V and 5 bases at J, with 7 bases in the middle. From germline, CDR1 is MNHEY and CDR2 SVGAGI. The CDR3 runs 14 residues. The CDR3 protein is CASSYSTLTGELFF. The CDR3 DNA sequence: TGTGCCAGCAGTTACTCGACATTAACCGGGGAGCTGTTTTTT.

This chain connects TRBV29-1 to TRBJ1-1, with TRBD1 as a possible D gene (6 bases). The CDR3 is made up of 14 amino acids. V was clipped by 4 bases and J by 6 bases, with 18 bases between them. Germline CDR1 and CDR2: SQVTM and ANQGSEA. CDR3 nucleotides: TGCAGCGTTGTACCAGGGGCGGGCAGCGCTGAAGCTTTCTTT. Its protein is CSVVPGAGSAEAFF.

This clonotype was counted many times. The J gene is TRBJ2-5, the V gene TRBV7-2; no firm D call. Germline assignment: CDR1 SGHTA and CDR2 FQGNSA. V lost 1 base and J lost 3, with 6 bases in between. This CDR3 comprises 13 residues. The CDR3 loop reads CASSLVRKETQYF. The CDR3 coding sequence is TGTGCCAGCAGCTTAGTAAGGAAAGAGACCCAGTACTTC.

CDR3 loop: CASSRPGGGGQFF. The DNA of the CDR3 is TGTGCCAGCAGCCGACCCGGAGGGGGTGGGCAGTTCTTC. V is TRBV3-1 and J is TRBJ2-1, with D tentatively TRBD1 or TRBD2 (6 bases each). The V gene's germline CDR1 is LGHDT and CDR2 YNNKEL (reference sequence). The length of the CDR3 is 13 residues. The germline V and J ends were trimmed by 4 bases and 12 bases, with 16 bases remaining between them.

The rearrangement uses TRBV10-3 and TRBJ2-3; D gene ambiguous. Germline V lookup: CDR1 ENHRY, CDR2 SYGVKD. This CDR3 is built from 12 residues. The germline V and J ends were trimmed by 3 bases and 0 bases, with 1 base remaining between them. This CDR3 reads CAISDSTDTQYF. For the CDR3, the DNA is TGTGCCATCAGTGATAGCACAGATACGCAGTATTTT.

This chain links TRBV9 with TRBJ2-1; D remains ambiguous. This CDR3 is 15 amino acids long. V lost 6 bases and J 0 bases, leaving 13 bases between the germline ends. Germline V gene sequence: CDR1 SGDLS, CDR2 YYNGEE. In nucleotides, the CDR3 is TGTGCCAGCACCGAGGATCCAAGCTCCTACAATGAGCAGTTCTTC. It is translated as CASTEDPSSYNEQFF. Variable domain in full (rest from reference TRBV9 and TRBJ2-1): DSGVTQTPKHLITATGQRVTLRCSPRSGDLSVYWYQQSLDQGLQFLIQYYNGEERAKGNILERFSAQQFPDLHSELNLSSLELGDSALYFCASTEDPSSYNEQFFGPGTRLTVL.

The genes are TRBV4-1 and TRBJ2-7, with D maybe TRBD2 (7 bases). The V and J ends lost 1 base and 3 bases respectively, with 16 bases between them. There are 16 residues in the CDR3. CDR1 and CDR2 (germline): MGHRA, YSYEKL. CDR3 sequence (DNA): TGCGCCAGCAGCCAAGTCGAGGGGGGGCAGGGCTACGAGCAGTACTTC. It codes for CASSQVEGGQGYEQYF.

The rearrangement joins TRBV4-2 to TRBJ2-7; D is ambiguous. CDR3 length equals 14 residues. The V gene's germline CDR1 is LGHNA and CDR2 YNFKEQ. With 0 bases removed from V and 2 bases from J, the gap between germline ends came to 8 bases. CDR3 DNA sequence: TGTGCCAGCAGCCAAGAGGCTGTCACCTACGAGCAGTACTTC. It yields the protein CASSQEAVTYEQYF.

The chain uses TRBV4-1 and TRBJ1-5; D not resolved. The V end lost 1 base, the J end lost 4 bases, and 5 bases lay between the germline ends. The CDR3 length is 13 residues. From germline, CDR1 is MGHRA and CDR2 YSYEKL. DNA for the CDR3: TGCGCCAGCAGCCAAGTAGGGAATCAGCCCCAGCATTTT. Translation gives CASSQVGNQPQHF.

This clonotype has just a few counts. This chain uses TRBV3-1 with TRBJ2-4, with TRBD1 as a possible D gene (6 bases). Trimming pared 2 bases from V and 3 bases from J, leaving 14 bases between. CDR1 is LGHDT and CDR2 is YNNKEL in the germline V gene (reference sequence). This CDR3 comprises 16 residues. CDR3 residues: CASSQLQGNVKNIQYF. The CDR3 coding sequence is TGTGCCAGCAGCCAATTACAGGGAAATGTCAAAAACATTCAGTACTTC.

The chain recombines TRBV15 with TRBJ2-3; D unclear. The CDR3 totals 15 residues. Germline V gives CDR1 LNHNV, CDR2 YYDKDF (reference sequence). Trimming shortened V by 0 bases and J by 2 bases, and 9 bases separated the two germline ends. The CDR3 bases are TGTGCCACCAGCAGAGATGGGCTTAACACAGATACGCAGTATTTT. It encodes CATSRDGLNTDTQYF. The full variable domain, rest sourced from reference TRBV15 and TRBJ2-3, is DAMVIQNPRYQVTQFGKPVTLSCSQTLNHNVMYWYQQKSSQAPKLLFHYYDKDFNNEADTPDNFQSRRPNTSFCFLDIRSPGLGDTAMYLCATSRDGLNTDTQYFGPGTRLTVL.